This TCR beta chain was recovered during a study of blood T cell repertoires in COVID-19 (dated by TCRdb to the early 2020s). Context from the whole study: Samples covering the acute and convalescent phases of COVID-19 were provided by collaborators in the United States, Italy and Spain. The repertoires were released in a freely available public database meant as a resource for research on the immune response to SARS-CoV-2. Where available, HLA class I and class II types were taken from metadata supplied by the sample provider and were not determined by assay-based typing. The prospective study material was composed of cDNA or gDNA derived from T cells, B-cell-depleted T cells, or PBMCs. Nearly every sample came with metadata listing a de-identified subject ID, COVID-19 status, age in years and sex. The samples were drawn from the first 160 participants of the ongoing ImmuneRACE study and from 950 to 1,500 subjects provided by 6 global collaborators. The dataset comprised deeply sampled blood TCRbeta repertoires from subjects exposed to, actively infected with, or recovered from COVID-19. General findings and caveats noted by the study authors: Clinical and demographic metadata were provided uncurated, with the amount varying by source and participant.

One collaborating source in Seattle enrolled patients while the patients were actively infected and followed the patients over time throughout the course of disease. The collaborating institutions used their own protocols to collect whole blood in K2EDTA tubes. Collaborator samples were shipped for TCRbeta analysis as frozen whole blood, isolated PBMCs, or DNA extracted from either sample type. Trimming costs V 0 bases and J 6 bases, and their ends lie 15 bases apart. CDR1 and CDR2 are read off the germline V gene as SGHNT and YENEEA. The CDR3 spans 16 residues, from the cysteine through the phenylalanine. Only CDR3 DNA is held: 48 bases, read in frame from base 1. This clone was detected ten times or more. There is no known antigen for this receptor. No base qualities exist here, and no much larger clone lies one base off it. The immunoSEQ Assay, a bias-controlled multiplex PCR, was used to amplify TCRbeta CDR3 regions from genomic DNA. As for the authors' bioinformatics: Nucleated cell counts per sample were estimated from amplification of reference gene primers within the assay. To quantify the absolute abundance of each unique TCRbeta CDR3 rearrangement, sequence reads were collapsed and filtered. For each sample, productive Simpson clonality was calculated as the square root of Simpson's diversity index over productive rearrangements. Sourced from immuneACCESS, this table was stored by TCRdb with only in-frame sequences that have V and J called. A share of the clones is absent; for the studies checked, an unresolved V gene accounts for under half, and the remainder has no known explanation. V and J calls and clone size are as listed in that table; D and trimming were resolved from the DNA. For this sample there are approximately 150,000 clones; roughly 93% appear just once. The top ten clonotypes cover roughly 5% of the sample.

The source material was peripheral blood. The sequence derives from a man younger than 35 with COVID-19, enrolled during active disease. Recombination connected TRBV11-3 to TRBJ2-1; a tentative D call is TRBD2 (7 bases match). The DNA reads TGTGCCAGCAGCTTAGATGGCAGGGGAGGGAGCAATGAGCAGTTCTTC. It is translated as CASSLDGRGGSNEQFF.